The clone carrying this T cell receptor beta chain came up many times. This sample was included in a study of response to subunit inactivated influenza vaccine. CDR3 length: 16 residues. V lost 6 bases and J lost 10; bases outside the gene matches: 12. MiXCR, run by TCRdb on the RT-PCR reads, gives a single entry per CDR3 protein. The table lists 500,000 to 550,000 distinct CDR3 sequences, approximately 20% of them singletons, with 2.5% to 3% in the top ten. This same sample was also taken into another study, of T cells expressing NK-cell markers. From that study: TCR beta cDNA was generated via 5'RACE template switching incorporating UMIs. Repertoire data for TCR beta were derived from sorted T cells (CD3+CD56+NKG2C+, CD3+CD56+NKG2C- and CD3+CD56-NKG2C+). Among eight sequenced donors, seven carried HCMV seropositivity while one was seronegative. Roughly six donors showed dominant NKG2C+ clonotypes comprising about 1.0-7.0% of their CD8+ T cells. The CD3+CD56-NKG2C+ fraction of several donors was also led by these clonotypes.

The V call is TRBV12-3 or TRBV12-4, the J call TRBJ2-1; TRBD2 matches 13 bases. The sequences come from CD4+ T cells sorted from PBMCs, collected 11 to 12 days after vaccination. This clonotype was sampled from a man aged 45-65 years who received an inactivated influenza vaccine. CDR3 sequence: CASRRGLAGIKDEQFF. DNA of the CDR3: TGTGCCAGCAGAAGGGGACTAGCGGGAATCAAGGACGAGCAGTTCTTC.